This T cell receptor (beta chain) was identified in a study of a mutant IDH1 vaccine in newly diagnosed glioma. The overall study: Commencement of vaccination occurred 4-6 weeks following radiotherapy alone, or concurrently with temozolomide cycles. Earlier care involved radiotherapy, temozolomide, or both, and the majority received both.

Indicated time point: week 5, during vaccination. Alongside topical imiquimod, each dose of vaccine comprised 300 ug of mutant IDH1 20-mer peptide. Only in-frame clones appear in the TCRdb table, and some are missing; sequencing was by immunoSEQ multiplex PCR. The sample has about 25,000 clones, about 77% seen once. V dropped 3 bases and J dropped 3 bases, with 12 bases sitting between them. The CDR3 has 15 residues. The germline V gene has CDR1 MNHEY and CDR2 SMNVEV (reference sequence). A remark on this clone: Its specificity is not known.

Study observations and caveats: Among patients, around 93% showed immune responses induced by the vaccine.

The chain links TRBV27 to TRBJ2-1, with TRBD2 as a possible D gene (5 bases). The sequencing here drew on PBMCs, taken from a glioma patient whose treatment included an IDH1 peptide vaccine. The sequence came from a man aged 35 to 55 with glioma. CDR3 loop: CASSFRAGNYNEQFF. As DNA, the CDR3 is TGTGCCAGCAGTTTTAGGGCGGGTAACTACAATGAGCAGTTCTTC.